Below are 7 T cell receptor beta chains sequenced from a single sample in a study of CD8 T cells in Susac syndrome. With random hexamers, roughly 0.45 to 1 ug RNA was reverse transcribed. In TCRdb, the immunoSEQ multiplex PCR reads were re-called with MiXCR into one record per CDR3 protein. The sample records around 150,000 distinct CDR3 sequences, around 94% being singletons. Material for sequencing was CD4+ T cells from PBMCs. The receptors here all came from a human donor in good health.

The V and J genes are TRBV15 and TRBJ1-6; 7 positions agree with TRBD1. The ends lost 2 bases at V and 14 bases at J; junction bases unmatched: 6. The CDR3 contains 13 residues. The germline V gene has CDR1 LNHNV and CDR2 YYDKDF (reference sequence). CDR3 DNA sequence: TGTGCCACCAGCAGACAACAGGGGAGGGCCCTCCACTTT. It yields the protein CATSRQQGRALHF.

V usage is TRBV3-1 and J usage is TRBJ2-3, with 11 bases aligning to TRBD2. The CDR3 is 16 amino acids. CDR1 and CDR2 (germline): LGHDT, YNNKEL (reference sequence). V lost 4 bases and J lost 2; bases outside the gene matches: 5. CDR3 region: CASSPRLAGNTDTQYF. The DNA of the CDR3 is TGTGCCAGCAGCCCACGACTAGCGGGGAACACAGATACGCAGTATTTT.

The V and J genes are TRBV6-6 and TRBJ2-1, with D possibly TRBD2 on 5 matching bases. The CDR3 contains 14 residues. Germline values: CDR1 MNHNY, CDR2 SVGAGI (reference sequence). V shed 7 bases and J shed 5 bases, with 15 bases lying between them. CDR3: CASTQGSRNNEQFF. The CDR3 bases are TGTGCCAGCACCCAAGGGAGCCGAAACAATGAGCAGTTCTTC.

This clonotype was seen more than once but under ten times. The chain is built from TRBV29-1 and TRBJ2-5, with 14 bases aligning to TRBD2. This CDR3 contains 12 residues. Germline CDR1 is SQVTM and CDR2 is ANQGSEA. After removal of 6 bases from V and 9 bases from J, the junction contained 3 bases not matched to a gene. CDR3 coding DNA: TGCAGCGTCCCGACTAGCGGGGGGGCCCAGTACTTC. Translation gives CSVPTSGGAQYF.

The gene calls are TRBV9 and TRBJ2-2; D is unclear. The length of the CDR3 is 16 residues. Germline V gene lookup returns CDR1 SGDLS and CDR2 YYNGEE. V was cut by 0 bases and J by 0 bases, with 9 bases left in between. CDR3 residues: CASSVGGSPNTGELFF. The CDR3 bases are TGTGCCAGCAGCGTAGGTGGCAGTCCGAACACCGGGGAGCTGTTTTTT.

The genes are TRBV5-1 and TRBJ2-5; TRBD1 matches 9 bases. This CDR3 is 15 amino acids long. From germline, CDR1 is SGHRS and CDR2 YFSETQ. Trimming cost V 3 bases and J 5 bases; bases outside gene matches: 8. CDR3 amino acids: CASSSGTGYDETQYF. The CDR3 nucleotides read TGCGCCAGCAGCTCCGGGACAGGGTACGACGAGACCCAGTACTTC.

The chain combines TRBV5-1 with TRBJ2-3, with 9 bases fitting TRBD2. This CDR3 region has 14 residues. From germline, CDR1 is SGHRS and CDR2 YFSETQ. The ends lost 7 bases at V and 4 bases at J; junction bases unmatched: 7. The CDR3 is CASGTRGGADTQYF. DNA of the CDR3: TGCGCCAGCGGGACTCGCGGGGGGGCAGATACGCAGTATTTT.